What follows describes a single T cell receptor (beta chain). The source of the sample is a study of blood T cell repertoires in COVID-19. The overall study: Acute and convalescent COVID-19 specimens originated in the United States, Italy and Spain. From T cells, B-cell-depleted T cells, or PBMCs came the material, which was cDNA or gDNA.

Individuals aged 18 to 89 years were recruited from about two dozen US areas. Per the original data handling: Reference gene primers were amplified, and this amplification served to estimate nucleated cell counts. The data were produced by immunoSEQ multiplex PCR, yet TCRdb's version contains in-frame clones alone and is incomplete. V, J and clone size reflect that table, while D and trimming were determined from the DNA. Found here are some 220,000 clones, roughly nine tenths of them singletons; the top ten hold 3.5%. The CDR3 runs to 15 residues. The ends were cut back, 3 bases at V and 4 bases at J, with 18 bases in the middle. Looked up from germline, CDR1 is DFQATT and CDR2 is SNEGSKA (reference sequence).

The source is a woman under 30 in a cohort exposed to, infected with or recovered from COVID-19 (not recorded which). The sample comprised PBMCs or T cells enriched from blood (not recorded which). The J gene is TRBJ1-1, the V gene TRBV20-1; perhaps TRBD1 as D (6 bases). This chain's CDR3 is CSASRGGARGTEAFF. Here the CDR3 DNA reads TGCAGTGCTAGTAGGGGGGGGGCTAGAGGCACTGAAGCTTTCTTT.